This T cell receptor beta chain derives from a study of T cells after yellow fever vaccination (dated 2019 in TCRdb). About the investigation overall: The SMART-Seq v4 Ultra Low Input RNA kit was used to prepare libraries from fractions with low cell numbers. To follow T-cell clones before and after both primary and booster YFV17D yellow fever vaccination, bulk TCR alpha and beta repertoires underwent longitudinal sequencing. The cohort comprised two healthy male donors, one aged 18 to 30 and one aged 30 to 40 years. Blood samples were taken at several timepoints before and after primary and secondary immunization, and bulk PBMC replicates and cell subsets were isolated.

The treatment or condition label, read with the paper, signifies: live attenuated yellow fever vaccine strain. PBMCs were isolated from peripheral blood using a standard Ficoll-Paque protocol. Dynabeads CD4 and CD8 positive selection kits were used to isolate the CD4 and CD8 T-cell fractions. TriZol was used to extract RNA from bulk PBMCs, from CD4 and CD8 fractions, and from dextramer-positive and dextramer-negative fractions. TCR cDNA was synthesized by 5'RACE template switching, through which a universal primer site and unique molecular identifiers were introduced. Priming for cDNA synthesis came from both the TCR alpha and TCR beta constant segments. Libraries were amplified in two PCR steps, with sample barcodes and sequencing adapters added in the second step. Sequencing of libraries was done on Illumina HiSeq 2500 (2x100 bp) or NovaSeq (2x150 bp). The authors processed their data as follows. Reads were demultiplexed and collapsed into UMI consensus sequences with MIGEC, and V(D)J alignment was performed with MiXCR. Clonotypes responding to the vaccine were identified with edgeR on replicate PBMC samples, with the criteria of FDR below 0.01 and a log2 fold change above 5 up to day 15. Each bulk clonotype received a CD4 or CD8 identity based on whether the sequenced CD4 or CD8 repertoire contained that clonotype at higher abundance. The raw public data were reprocessed by TCRdb itself: fastp quality trimming at Q25, MiXCR clonotype calling, in-frame beta chains only. Under each unique CDR3 protein, matching rows form one entry showing the most common genes and DNA. The V and J calls shown here were made by TCRdb, not taken from the authors' results. This sample has under 300,000 distinct CDR3 sequences in its table, and roughly 6.2% of those were observed once. About 1% of the sample rests with the top ten.

This clonotype was seen more than once but under ten times. Its cognate antigen has yet to be identified. Base qualities were left out, and no much larger clone turns up one base away. General findings and caveats noted by the study authors: The secondary T-cell response was weaker than the primary response but faster, peaking on day 5 instead of day 15. Because abundant contaminating clonotypes from the bulk population could be contained in FACS-sorted repertoires, computational filtering was required. Most clones expanded after primary vaccination (around 96% of CD4 and 88% of CD8) were re-detected after the booster, suggesting that broad memory maintenance occurred. A small fraction of clonotypes showed up in both the CD4 and CD8 compartments, probably as a result of convergent recombination. The study included only a couple of donors, which limits how far the findings can be generalized.

V sheds 1 base and J sheds 7 bases, leaving 11 bases between their ends. The CDR3 spans 13 residues, from the cysteine through the phenylalanine. The only DNA kept is the CDR3, 39 bases in frame from the first base. CDR1 and CDR2, per the germline V gene, are SGHVS and FNYEAQ. The sequence came from a man aged 25 to 40 who received the YFV17D yellow fever vaccine. The sequence links TRBV7-6 to TRBJ2-7; the D gene is perhaps TRBD2, on 6 matching bases. The sequenced sample was CD4+ T cells sorted from PBMCs, obtained on the day of the yellow fever booster vaccination. CDR3 protein: CASSLGYGGEQYF. The nucleotides are TGTGCCAGCAGCTTAGGTTACGGGGGAGAGCAGTACTTC.